A selection of T cell receptor beta chains follows, all from one sample in a study of PD-L1 blockade in urothelial cancer. Clones were sequenced by immunoSEQ multiplex PCR, and TCRdb holds only the in-frame ones, with some missing. The sample lists just under 65,000 clones; 75% to 90% were seen once. This specimen was PBMCs, taken around atezolizumab (anti-PD-L1) treatment. The receptors shown here come from a man between 65 and 80 years old with urothelial cancer. Each CDR3 is given with its conserved first and last residue. A D gene is named only where the DNA matches it firmly. Not all rows give a size; the values are once, few, many and, for expanded clones, a class.

J: TRBJ1-2
D: NA
size: NA
V: TRBV20-1
CDR3: CSASGTGGYTF
DNA: TGCAGTGCTAGTGGGACTGGAGGCTACACCTTC

J: TRBJ2-3
D: TRBD2
size: NA
V: TRBV2
CDR3: CASSVAGGTDTQYF
DNA: TGTGCCAGCAGTGTAGCGGGAGGCACAGATACGCAGTATTTT

J: TRBJ2-2
D: NA
size: NA
V: TRBV19
CDR3: CASNPAGSGELFF
DNA: TGTGCCAGTAATCCCGCAGGGTCCGGGGAGCTGTTTTTT

J: TRBJ2-2
D: TRBD2
size: NA
V: TRBV5-4
CDR3: CASSAGLAGVNTGELFF
DNA: TGTGCCAGCAGCGCAGGACTAGCGGGGGTGAACACCGGGGAGCTGTTTTTT

J: TRBJ2-7
D: TRBD2
size: few
V: TRBV19
CDR3: CASSPRLAGGSSYEQYF
DNA: TGTGCCAGTAGTCCGAGACTAGCGGGGGGAAGCTCCTACGAGCAGTACTTC

J: TRBJ2-3
D: TRBD2
size: NA
V: TRBV6-4
CDR3: CASSDSSGRGTDTQYF
DNA: TGTGCCAGCAGTGACTCTAGCGGGAGGGGAACAGATACGCAGTATTTT

J: TRBJ2-2
D: NA
size: NA
V: TRBV29-1
CDR3: CSVPQSNTGELFF
DNA: TGCAGCGTTCCACAGAGCAACACCGGGGAGCTGTTTTTT

J: TRBJ2-5
D: TRBD2
size: NA
V: TRBV25-1
CDR3: CASSIGTSGYQETQYF
DNA: TGTGCCAGCAGTATAGGGACTAGCGGGTACCAAGAGACCCAGTACTTC

J: TRBJ2-5
D: NA
size: NA
V: TRBV20-1
CDR3: CSARVIETQYF
DNA: TGCAGTGCTAGAGTAATAGAGACCCAGTACTTC

J: TRBJ2-2
D: NA
size: NA
V: TRBV7-3
CDR3: CASSLGGHGELFF
DNA: TGTGCCAGCAGCTTAGGCGGACACGGGGAGCTGTTTTTT

J: TRBJ2-3
D: TRBD2
size: few
V: TRBV4-3
CDR3: CASSQGSSGRSTDTQYF
DNA: TGCGCCAGCAGCCAAGGATCCAGCGGGAGGAGCACAGATACGCAGTATTTT

J: TRBJ2-2
D: TRBD2
size: NA
V: TRBV28
CDR3: CASKRGVSGELFF
DNA: TGTGCCAGCAAGCGGGGGGTCTCCGGGGAGCTGTTTTTT

J: TRBJ2-1
D: NA
size: NA
V: TRBV19
CDR3: CASSTSGAYEQFF
DNA: TGTGCCAGTAGTACATCGGGAGCCTATGAGCAGTTCTTC

J: TRBJ1-1
D: NA
size: NA
V: TRBV28
CDR3: CASIRAGNTEAFF
DNA: TGTGCCAGCATTAGGGCGGGGAACACTGAAGCTTTCTTT

J: TRBJ2-1
D: NA
size: NA
V: TRBV7-8
CDR3: CASSSETLTNDEQFF
DNA: TGTGCCAGCAGCTCGGAGACTCTCACGAACGATGAGCAGTTCTTC

J: TRBJ2-7
D: TRBD2
size: NA
V: TRBV2
CDR3: CASSAKREGDEQYF
DNA: TGTGCCAGCAGTGCTAAGCGGGAGGGGGACGAGCAGTACTTC

J: TRBJ2-1
D: NA
size: NA
V: TRBV28
CDR3: CASSLNFGFNNEQFF
DNA: TGTGCCAGCAGTTTAAACTTCGGGTTTAACAATGAGCAGTTCTTC

J: TRBJ2-1
D: NA
size: once
V: TRBV7-2
CDR3: CASSLEWEDNEQFF
DNA: TGTGCCAGCAGCTTAGAATGGGAGGACAATGAGCAGTTCTTC

J: TRBJ1-2
D: NA
size: NA
V: TRBV6-1
CDR3: CASSEGSGYGYTF
DNA: TGTGCCAGCAGTGAAGGGTCGGGCTATGGCTACACCTTC

J: TRBJ1-2
D: NA
size: NA
V: TRBV11-3
CDR3: CASSFQGGDSNYGYTF
DNA: TGTGCCAGCAGCTTCCAAGGGGGAGACTCCAACTATGGCTACACCTTC

J: TRBJ2-1
D: TRBD2
size: NA
V: TRBV7-9
CDR3: CASSLGGTISFF
DNA: TGTGCCAGCAGCCTAGGAGGGACTATTTCGTTCTTC

J: TRBJ2-7
D: TRBD2
size: NA
V: TRBV6-5
CDR3: CASRSGRGGNEQYF
DNA: TGTGCCAGCAGAAGCGGGAGGGGCGGCAACGAGCAGTACTTC

J: TRBJ1-1
D: NA
size: once
V: TRBV4-2
CDR3: CASSQELVNTEAFF
DNA: TGTGCCAGCAGCCAAGAACTGGTGAACACTGAAGCTTTCTTT

J: TRBJ2-1
D: TRBD2
size: NA
V: TRBV6-5
CDR3: CASSQGTSGRNEQFF
DNA: TGTGCCAGCAGTCAAGGGACTAGCGGGCGGAATGAGCAGTTCTTC

J: TRBJ2-3
D: NA
size: NA
V: TRBV5-4
CDR3: CASSLGGWDKRTDTQYF
DNA: TGTGCCAGCAGCTTGGGGGGTTGGGACAAACGCACAGATACGCAGTATTTT

J: TRBJ1-1
D: NA
size: once
V: TRBV7-9
CDR3: CASSLGQGDKTEAFF
DNA: TGTGCCAGCAGCCTGGGGCAGGGCGATAAAACTGAAGCTTTCTTT

J: TRBJ1-1
D: NA
size: NA
V: TRBV11-2
CDR3: CASSLTPGFNAEAFF
DNA: TGTGCCAGCAGCTTAACCCCGGGATTTAACGCTGAAGCTTTCTTT

J: TRBJ1-5
D: TRBD1
size: NA
V: TRBV28
CDR3: CASSPLTGTFSQPQHF
DNA: TGTGCCAGCAGTCCCCTGACAGGGACTTTCTCTCAGCCCCAGCATTTT

J: TRBJ1-3
D: NA
size: NA
V: TRBV27
CDR3: CASSSGIPSGNTIYF
DNA: TGTGCCAGCAGTTCGGGGATCCCCTCTGGAAACACCATATATTTT

J: TRBJ1-3
D: NA
size: NA
V: TRBV18
CDR3: CASSPPGQTISGNTIYF
DNA: TGTGCCAGCTCACCACCCGGACAGACCATCTCTGGAAACACCATATATTTT

J: TRBJ2-5
D: TRBD2
size: NA
V: TRBV28
CDR3: CASSLNKGAGGETQYF
DNA: TGTGCCAGCAGTTTGAATAAAGGGGCGGGAGGAGAGACCCAGTACTTC

J: TRBJ1-3
D: TRBD1
size: once
V: TRBV6-4
CDR3: CASSDGTAGNTIYF
DNA: TGTGCCAGCAGTGACGGGACAGCTGGAAACACCATATATTTT

J: TRBJ2-2
D: NA
size: once
V: TRBV19
CDR3: CASVQDGDTGELFF
DNA: TGTGCCAGTGTACAGGATGGGGACACCGGGGAGCTGTTTTTT

J: TRBJ1-1
D: TRBD1
size: NA
V: TRBV10-2
CDR3: CASSLGQDMGNTEAFF
DNA: TGCGCCAGCAGCTTGGGACAGGACATGGGGAACACTGAAGCTTTCTTT

J: TRBJ2-3
D: TRBD2
size: NA
V: TRBV9
CDR3: CASSVAGRATDTQYF
DNA: TGTGCCAGCAGCGTAGCTGGGAGGGCCACAGATACGCAGTATTTT

J: TRBJ2-7
D: NA
size: NA
V: TRBV28
CDR3: CASSFGTQGGISYEQYF
DNA: TGTGCCAGCAGTTTTGGCACACAGGGAGGGATCTCCTACGAGCAGTACTTC

J: TRBJ2-7
D: NA
size: NA
V: TRBV14
CDR3: CASKTEIKEQYF
DNA: TGTGCCAGCAAGACAGAGATCAAAGAGCAGTACTTC

J: TRBJ1-2
D: TRBD1
size: NA
V: TRBV4-2
CDR3: CASSQADREEGYTF
DNA: TGTGCCAGCAGCCAAGCAGACAGGGAGGAGGGCTACACCTTC

J: TRBJ1-2
D: TRBD1
size: NA
V: TRBV4-1
CDR3: CASSPEQGINYGYTF
DNA: TGCGCCAGCAGCCCCGAACAGGGGATTAACTATGGCTACACCTTC

J: TRBJ1-1
D: NA
size: NA
V: TRBV7-9
CDR3: CASSLVIWGQNTEAFF
DNA: TGTGCCAGCAGCTTAGTTATCTGGGGGCAGAACACTGAAGCTTTCTTT

J: TRBJ2-1
D: NA
size: few
V: TRBV28
CDR3: CASSFSGTAPSREQFF
DNA: TGTGCCAGCAGTTTTAGTGGTACCGCACCATCCCGAGAGCAGTTCTTC

J: TRBJ2-4
D: TRBD2
size: NA
V: TRBV7-9
CDR3: CASSPPGTSGRAKNIQYF
DNA: TGTGCCAGCAGCCCCCCTGGGACTAGCGGGAGGGCCAAAAACATTCAGTACTTC

J: TRBJ2-2
D: TRBD2
size: NA
V: TRBV5-4
CDR3: CASSLGGTSAGELFF
DNA: TGTGCCAGCAGTTTGGGGGGGACTAGCGCCGGGGAGCTGTTTTTT

J: TRBJ2-3
D: NA
size: NA
V: TRBV13
CDR3: CASSYEGGTGTDTQYF
DNA: TGTGCCAGCAGCTACGAGGGGGGGACAGGAACAGATACGCAGTATTTT

J: TRBJ2-7
D: TRBD1
size: NA
V: TRBV4-1
CDR3: CASSRQGTDEQYF
DNA: TGCGCCAGCAGCCGACAGGGTACGGACGAGCAGTACTTC

J: TRBJ2-7
D: NA
size: NA
V: TRBV25-1
CDR3: CASSAIGLSYEQYF
DNA: TGTGCCAGCAGTGCTATAGGACTCTCCTACGAGCAGTACTTC

J: TRBJ2-5
D: NA
size: once
V: TRBV7-2
CDR3: CASSPNQETQYF
DNA: TGTGCCAGCAGCCCCAACCAAGAGACCCAGTACTTC

J: TRBJ1-1
D: TRBD1
size: NA
V: TRBV19
CDR3: CASSNGQGTEAFF
DNA: TGTGCCAGTAGTAACGGACAGGGCACTGAAGCTTTCTTT

J: TRBJ1-2
D: NA
size: NA
V: TRBV5-4
CDR3: CASSSQQGHGYTF
DNA: TGTGCCAGCAGCTCTCAACAGGGACATGGCTACACCTTC

J: TRBJ2-5
D: NA
size: NA
V: TRBV5-5
CDR3: CASSLGTGGETQYF
DNA: TGTGCCAGCAGCTTGGGGACTGGCGGGGAGACCCAGTACTTC

J: TRBJ2-3
D: TRBD2
size: NA
V: TRBV20-1
CDR3: CSATSGDTQYF
DNA: TGCAGTGCTACTAGCGGAGATACGCAGTATTTT

J: TRBJ2-3
D: TRBD1
size: NA
V: TRBV11-3
CDR3: CASSSLDRDVDTQYF
DNA: TGTGCCAGCAGCTCGTTGGACAGGGATGTGGATACGCAGTATTTT

J: TRBJ1-3
D: NA
size: NA
V: TRBV2
CDR3: CASSERFQGYSGNTIYF
DNA: TGTGCCAGCAGTGAACGGTTCCAGGGTTACTCTGGAAACACCATATATTTT

J: TRBJ1-1
D: NA
size: NA
V: TRBV15
CDR3: CATTAKGGTEAFF
DNA: TGTGCCACCACCGCGAAAGGGGGCACTGAAGCTTTCTTT

J: TRBJ2-7
D: NA
size: once
V: TRBV5-5
CDR3: CASSFGGSADEQYF
DNA: TGTGCCAGCAGCTTCGGGGGAAGCGCCGACGAGCAGTACTTC

J: TRBJ2-2
D: NA
size: NA
V: TRBV9
CDR3: CASSVASAGELFF
DNA: TGTGCCAGCAGCGTAGCTTCGGCCGGGGAGCTGTTTTTT

J: TRBJ2-3
D: TRBD1
size: once
V: TRBV9
CDR3: CASSATGGAIDTQYF
DNA: TGTGCCAGCAGCGCAACAGGGGGCGCGATAGATACGCAGTATTTT